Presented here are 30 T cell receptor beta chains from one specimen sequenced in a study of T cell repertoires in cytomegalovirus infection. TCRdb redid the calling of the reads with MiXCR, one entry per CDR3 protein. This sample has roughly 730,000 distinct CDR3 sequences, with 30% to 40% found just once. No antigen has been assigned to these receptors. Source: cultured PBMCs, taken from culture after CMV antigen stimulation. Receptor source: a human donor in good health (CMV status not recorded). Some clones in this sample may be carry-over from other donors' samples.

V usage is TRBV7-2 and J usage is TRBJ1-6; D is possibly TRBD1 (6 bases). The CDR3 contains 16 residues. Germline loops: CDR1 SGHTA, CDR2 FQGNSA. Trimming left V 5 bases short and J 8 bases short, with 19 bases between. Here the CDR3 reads CASSGGGALRDSPLHF. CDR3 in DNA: TGTGCCAGCAGCGGAGGGGGGGCCCTCAGGGATTCACCCCTCCACTTT.

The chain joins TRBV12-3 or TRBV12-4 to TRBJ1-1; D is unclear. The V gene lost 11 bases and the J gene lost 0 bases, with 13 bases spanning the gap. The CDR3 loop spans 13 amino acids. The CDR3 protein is CASTRHLNTEAFF. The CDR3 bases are TGTGCCTCAACCCGACACCTGAACACTGAAGCTTTCTTT.

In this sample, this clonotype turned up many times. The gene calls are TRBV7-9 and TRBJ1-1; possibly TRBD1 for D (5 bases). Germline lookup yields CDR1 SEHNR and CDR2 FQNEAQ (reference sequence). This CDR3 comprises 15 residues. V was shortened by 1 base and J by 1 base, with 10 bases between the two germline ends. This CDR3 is CASSLVAGRNTEAFF. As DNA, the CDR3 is TGTGCCAGCAGCTTAGTGGCAGGGAGGAACACTGAAGCTTTCTTT.

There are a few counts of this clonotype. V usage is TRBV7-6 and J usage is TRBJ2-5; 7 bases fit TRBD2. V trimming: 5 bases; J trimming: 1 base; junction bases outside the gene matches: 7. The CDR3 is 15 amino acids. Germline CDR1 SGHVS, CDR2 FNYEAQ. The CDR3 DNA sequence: TGTGCCAGCAGCCTCCTTAGCGGGCGCCAAGAGACCCAGTACTTC. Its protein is CASSLLSGRQETQYF.

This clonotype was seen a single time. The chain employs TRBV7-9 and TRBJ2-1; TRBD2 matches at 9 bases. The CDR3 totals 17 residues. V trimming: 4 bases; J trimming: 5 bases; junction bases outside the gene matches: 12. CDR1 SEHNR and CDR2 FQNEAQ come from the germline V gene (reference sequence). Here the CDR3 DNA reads TGTGCCAGCAGCTCGCCTGGGGGCGGGAGGGTCGACAATGAGCAGTTCTTC. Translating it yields CASSSPGGGRVDNEQFF.

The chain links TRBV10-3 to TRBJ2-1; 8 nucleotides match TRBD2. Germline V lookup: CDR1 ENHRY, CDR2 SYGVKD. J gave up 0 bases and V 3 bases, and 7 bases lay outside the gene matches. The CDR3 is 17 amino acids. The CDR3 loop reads CAISDYSGASSYNEQFF. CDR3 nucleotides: TGTGCCATCAGTGATTATAGCGGGGCGAGCTCCTACAATGAGCAGTTCTTC.

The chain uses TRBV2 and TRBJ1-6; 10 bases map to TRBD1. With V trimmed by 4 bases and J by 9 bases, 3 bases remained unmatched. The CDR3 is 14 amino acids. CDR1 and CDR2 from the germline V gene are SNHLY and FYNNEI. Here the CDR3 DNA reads TGTGCCAGCAGTGGGACAGGGGGTCCTTCACCCCTCCACTTT. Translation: CASSGTGGPSPLHF.

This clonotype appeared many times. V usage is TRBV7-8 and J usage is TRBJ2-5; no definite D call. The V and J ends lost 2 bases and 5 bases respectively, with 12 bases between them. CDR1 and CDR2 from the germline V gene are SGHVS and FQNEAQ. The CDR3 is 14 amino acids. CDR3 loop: CASSLRWGLETQYF. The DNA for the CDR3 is TGTGCCAGCAGCTTACGTTGGGGTCTTGAGACCCAGTACTTC. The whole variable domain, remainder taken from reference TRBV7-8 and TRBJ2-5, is GAGVSQSPRYKVAKRGQDVALRCDPISGHVSLFWYQQALGQGPEFLTYFQNEAQLDKSGLPSDRFFAERPEGSVSTLKIQRTQQEDSAVYLCASSLRWGLETQYFGPGTRLLVL.

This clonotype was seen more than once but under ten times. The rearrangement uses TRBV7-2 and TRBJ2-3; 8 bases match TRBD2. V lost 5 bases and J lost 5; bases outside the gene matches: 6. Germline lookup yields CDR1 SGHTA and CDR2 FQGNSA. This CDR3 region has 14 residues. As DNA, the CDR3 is TGTGCCAGCAGCCGGATTCTAGCGGGAGATACGCAGTATTTT. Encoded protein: CASSRILAGDTQYF.

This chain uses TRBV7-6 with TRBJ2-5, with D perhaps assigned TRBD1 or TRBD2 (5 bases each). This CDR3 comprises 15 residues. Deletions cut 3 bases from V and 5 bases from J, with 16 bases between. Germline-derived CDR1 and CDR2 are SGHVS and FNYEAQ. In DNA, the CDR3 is TGTGCCAGCAGCTTTCTTAGGGGAGTTATGGAGACCCAGTACTTC. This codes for CASSFLRGVMETQYF.

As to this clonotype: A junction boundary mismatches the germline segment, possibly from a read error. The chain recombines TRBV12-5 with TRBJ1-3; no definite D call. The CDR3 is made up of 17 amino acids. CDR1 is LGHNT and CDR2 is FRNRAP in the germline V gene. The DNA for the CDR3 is TGTGCTAGTGGTATGGTACAGATGAGGGACTCTGGAAACACCATATATTTT. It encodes CASGMVQMRDSGNTIYF.

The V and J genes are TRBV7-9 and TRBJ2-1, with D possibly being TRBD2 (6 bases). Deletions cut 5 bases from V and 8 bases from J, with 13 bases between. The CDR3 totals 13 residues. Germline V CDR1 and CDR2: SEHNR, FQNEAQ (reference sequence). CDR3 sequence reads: CASSRGWGDEQFF. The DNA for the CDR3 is TGTGCCAGCAGCCGAGGATGGGGGGATGAGCAGTTCTTC.

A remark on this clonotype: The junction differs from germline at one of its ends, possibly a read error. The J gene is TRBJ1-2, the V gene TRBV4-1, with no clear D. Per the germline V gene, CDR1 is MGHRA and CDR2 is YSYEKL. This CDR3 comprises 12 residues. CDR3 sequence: CASSQERCGYTF. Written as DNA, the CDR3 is TGTGCCAGCAGCCAAGAGAGATGTGGCTACACCTTC.

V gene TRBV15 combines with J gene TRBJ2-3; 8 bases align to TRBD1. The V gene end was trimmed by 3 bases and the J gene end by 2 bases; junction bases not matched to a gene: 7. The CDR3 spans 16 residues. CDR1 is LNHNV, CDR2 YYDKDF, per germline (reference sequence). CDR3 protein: CATSSHSGGFTDTQYF. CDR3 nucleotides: TGTGCCACCAGCAGCCATTCAGGGGGCTTCACAGATACGCAGTATTTT.

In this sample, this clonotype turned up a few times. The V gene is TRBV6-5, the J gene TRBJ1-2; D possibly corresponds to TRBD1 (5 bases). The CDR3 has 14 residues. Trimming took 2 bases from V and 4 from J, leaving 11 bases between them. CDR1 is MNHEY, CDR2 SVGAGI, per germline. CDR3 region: CASSYGSGLYGYTF. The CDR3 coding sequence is TGTGCCAGCAGTTACGGCTCGGGACTCTATGGCTACACCTTC.

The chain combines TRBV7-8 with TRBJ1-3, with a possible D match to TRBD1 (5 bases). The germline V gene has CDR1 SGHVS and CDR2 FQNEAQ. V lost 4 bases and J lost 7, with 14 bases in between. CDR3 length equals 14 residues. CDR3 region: CASSSWDGFNTIYF. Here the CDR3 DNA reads TGTGCCAGCAGCTCCTGGGACGGCTTCAACACCATATATTTT.

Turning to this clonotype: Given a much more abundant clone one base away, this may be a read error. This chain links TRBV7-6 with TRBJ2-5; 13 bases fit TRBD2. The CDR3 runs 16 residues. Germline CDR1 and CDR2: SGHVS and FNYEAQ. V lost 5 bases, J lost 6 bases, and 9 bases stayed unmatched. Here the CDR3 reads CASSPGLAGAGKTQYF. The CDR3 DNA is TGTGCCAGCAGCCCCGGACTAGCGGGAGCGGGAAAGACCCAGTACTTC.

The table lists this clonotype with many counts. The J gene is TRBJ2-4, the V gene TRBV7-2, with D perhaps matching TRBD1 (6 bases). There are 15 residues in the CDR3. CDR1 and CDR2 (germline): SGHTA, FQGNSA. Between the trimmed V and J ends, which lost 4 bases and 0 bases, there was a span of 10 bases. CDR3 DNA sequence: TGTGCCAGCAGCTCAAAGGGGGAAGCCAAAAACATTCAGTACTTC. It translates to CASSSKGEAKNIQYF.

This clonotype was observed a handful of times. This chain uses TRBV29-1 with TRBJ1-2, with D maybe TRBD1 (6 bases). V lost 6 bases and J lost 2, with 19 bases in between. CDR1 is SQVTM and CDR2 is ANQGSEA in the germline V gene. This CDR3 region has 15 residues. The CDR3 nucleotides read TGCAGCGTCCCCGGGACACCAAAGTCCAACTATGGCTACACCTTC. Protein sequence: CSVPGTPKSNYGYTF.

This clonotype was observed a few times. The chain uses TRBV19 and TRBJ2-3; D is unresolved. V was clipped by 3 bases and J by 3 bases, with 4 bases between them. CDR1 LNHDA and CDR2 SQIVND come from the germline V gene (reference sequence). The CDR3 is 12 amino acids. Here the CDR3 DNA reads TGTGCCAGTAGTATGAGAACAGATACGCAGTATTTT. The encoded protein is CASSMRTDTQYF.

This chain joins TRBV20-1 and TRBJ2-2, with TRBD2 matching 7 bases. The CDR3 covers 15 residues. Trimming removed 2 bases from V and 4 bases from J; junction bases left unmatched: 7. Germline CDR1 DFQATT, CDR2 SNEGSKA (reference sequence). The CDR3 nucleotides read TGCAGTGCTAGAAATCCGGGGACTACCACCGGGGAGCTGTTTTTT. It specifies CSARNPGTTTGELFF.

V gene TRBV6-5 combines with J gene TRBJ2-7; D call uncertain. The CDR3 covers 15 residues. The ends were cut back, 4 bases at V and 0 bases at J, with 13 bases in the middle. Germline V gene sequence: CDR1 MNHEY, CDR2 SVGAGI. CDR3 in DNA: TGTGCCAGCAGTTCACGTTTCGGCGGCTCCTACGAGCAGTACTTC. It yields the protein CASSSRFGGSYEQYF.

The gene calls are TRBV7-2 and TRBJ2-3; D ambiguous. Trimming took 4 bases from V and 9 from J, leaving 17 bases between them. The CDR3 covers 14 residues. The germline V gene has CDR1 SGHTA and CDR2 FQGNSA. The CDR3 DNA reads TGTGCCAGCAGCTGGCTAGTTGACCCCCAGACGCAGTATTTT. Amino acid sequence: CASSWLVDPQTQYF.

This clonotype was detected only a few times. CDR3 loop: CSARRRLAASWGETQYF. The CDR3, as DNA: TGCAGTGCGCGGCGGAGACTAGCGGCATCCTGGGGGGAGACCCAGTACTTC. V is TRBV20-1 and J is TRBJ2-5, with 9 nucleotides matching TRBD2. Germline V gene data show CDR1 as DFQATT and CDR2 as SNEGSKA (reference sequence). The CDR3 is made up of 17 amino acids. The V and J ends lost 6 bases and 5 bases, in that order; junction bases with no gene match: 19.

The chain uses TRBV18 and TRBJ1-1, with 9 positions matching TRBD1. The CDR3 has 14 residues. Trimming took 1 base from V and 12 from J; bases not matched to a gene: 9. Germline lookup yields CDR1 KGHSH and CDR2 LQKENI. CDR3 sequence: CASSPLLTGGPSFF. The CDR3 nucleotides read TGTGCCAGCTCACCACTATTAACAGGGGGCCCATCTTTCTTT.

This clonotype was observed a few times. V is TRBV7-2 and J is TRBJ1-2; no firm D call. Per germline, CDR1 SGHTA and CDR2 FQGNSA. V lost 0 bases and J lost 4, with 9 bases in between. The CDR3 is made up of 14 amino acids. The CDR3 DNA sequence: TGTGCCAGCAGCTTAGCTTCGGCACTCTATGGCTACACCTTC. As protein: CASSLASALYGYTF.

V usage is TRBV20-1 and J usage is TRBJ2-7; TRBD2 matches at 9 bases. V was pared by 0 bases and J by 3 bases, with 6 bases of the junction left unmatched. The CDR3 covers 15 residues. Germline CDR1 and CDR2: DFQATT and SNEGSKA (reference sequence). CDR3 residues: CSARDAAGGSYEQYF. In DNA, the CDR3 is TGCAGTGCTAGAGATGCGGCGGGAGGGAGCTACGAGCAGTACTTC.

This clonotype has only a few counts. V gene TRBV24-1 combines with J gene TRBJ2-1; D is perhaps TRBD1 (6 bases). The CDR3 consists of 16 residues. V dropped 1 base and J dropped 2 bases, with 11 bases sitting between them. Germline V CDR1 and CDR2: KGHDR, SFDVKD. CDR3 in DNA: TGTGCCACCAGTGATTTTAGAGACAGGACCTACAATGAGCAGTTCTTC. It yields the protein CATSDFRDRTYNEQFF.

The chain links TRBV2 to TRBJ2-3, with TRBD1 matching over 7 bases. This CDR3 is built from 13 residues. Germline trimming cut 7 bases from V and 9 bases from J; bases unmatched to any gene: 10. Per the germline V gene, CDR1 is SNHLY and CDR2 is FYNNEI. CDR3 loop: CASIRDSRTTQYF. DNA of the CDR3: TGTGCCAGCATAAGGGACAGTCGAACGACGCAGTATTTT.

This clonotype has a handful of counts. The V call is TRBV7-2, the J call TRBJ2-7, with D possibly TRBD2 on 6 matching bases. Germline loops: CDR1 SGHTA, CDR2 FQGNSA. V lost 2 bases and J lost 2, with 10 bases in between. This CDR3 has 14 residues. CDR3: CASSLTTSTYEQYF. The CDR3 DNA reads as TGTGCCAGCAGCTTAACGACTAGTACCTACGAGCAGTACTTC. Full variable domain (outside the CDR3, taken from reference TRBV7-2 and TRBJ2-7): GAGVSQSPSNKVTEKGKDVELRCDPISGHTALYWYRQSLGQGLEFLIYFQGNSAPDKSGLPSDRFSAERTGGSVSTLTIQRTQQEDSAVYLCASSLTTSTYEQYFGPGTRLTVT.